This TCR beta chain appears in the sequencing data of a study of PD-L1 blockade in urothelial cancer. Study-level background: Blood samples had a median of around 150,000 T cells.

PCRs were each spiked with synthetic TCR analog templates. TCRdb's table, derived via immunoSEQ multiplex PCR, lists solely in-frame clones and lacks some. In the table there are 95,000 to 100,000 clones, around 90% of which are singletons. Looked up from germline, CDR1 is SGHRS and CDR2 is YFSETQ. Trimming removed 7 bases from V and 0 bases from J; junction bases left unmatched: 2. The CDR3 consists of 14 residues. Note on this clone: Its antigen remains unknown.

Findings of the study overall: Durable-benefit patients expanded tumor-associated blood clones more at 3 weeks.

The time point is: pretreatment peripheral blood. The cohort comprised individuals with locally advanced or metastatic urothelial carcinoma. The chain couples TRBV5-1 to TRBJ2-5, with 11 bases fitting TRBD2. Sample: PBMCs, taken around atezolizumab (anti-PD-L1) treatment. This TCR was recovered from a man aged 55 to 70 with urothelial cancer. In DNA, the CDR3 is TGCGCCAGCTTTAGCGGGAGGGACCAAGAGACCCAGTACTTC. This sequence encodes CASFSGRDQETQYF. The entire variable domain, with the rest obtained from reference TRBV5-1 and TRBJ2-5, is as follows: KAGVTQTPRYLIKTRGQQVTLSCSPISGHRSVSWYQQTPGQGLQFLFEYFSETQRNKGNFPGRFSGRQFSNSRSEMNVSTLELGDSALYLCASFSGRDQETQYFGPGTRLLVL.